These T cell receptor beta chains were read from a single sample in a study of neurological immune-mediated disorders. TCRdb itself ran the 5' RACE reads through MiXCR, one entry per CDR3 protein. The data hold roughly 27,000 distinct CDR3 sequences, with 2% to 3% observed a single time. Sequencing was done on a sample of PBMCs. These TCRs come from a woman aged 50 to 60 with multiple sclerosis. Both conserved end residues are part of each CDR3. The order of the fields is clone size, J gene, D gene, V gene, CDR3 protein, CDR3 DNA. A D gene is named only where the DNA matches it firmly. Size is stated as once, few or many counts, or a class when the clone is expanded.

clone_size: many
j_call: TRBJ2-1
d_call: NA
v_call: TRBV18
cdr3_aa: CASSPDGFYNEQFF
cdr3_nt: TGTGCCAGCTCACCGGACGGTTTCTACAATGAGCAGTTCTTC

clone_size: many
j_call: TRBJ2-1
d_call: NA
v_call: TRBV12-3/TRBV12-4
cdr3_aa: CASSLGKYNEQFF
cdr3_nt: TGTGCCAGCAGTTTGGGCAAATACAATGAGCAGTTCTTC

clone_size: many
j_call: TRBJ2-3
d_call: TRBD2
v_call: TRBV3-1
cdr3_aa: CASSLGTSTVTDTQYF
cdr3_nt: TGTGCCAGCAGCCTTGGGACTAGCACCGTCACAGATACGCAGTATTTT

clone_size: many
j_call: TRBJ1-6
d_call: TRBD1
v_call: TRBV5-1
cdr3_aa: CASSKDRGRDSPLHF
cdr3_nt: TGCGCCAGCAGCAAGGACAGGGGGCGGGATTCACCCCTCCACTTT

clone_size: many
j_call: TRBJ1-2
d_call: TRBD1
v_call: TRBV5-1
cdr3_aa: CASSSTGNYGYTF
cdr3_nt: TGCGCCAGCAGCTCGACAGGGAACTATGGCTACACCTTC

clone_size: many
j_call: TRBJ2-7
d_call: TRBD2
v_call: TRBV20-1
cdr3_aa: CSAGGPTSGSYEQYF
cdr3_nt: TGCAGTGCCGGGGGCCCAACTAGCGGGAGCTACGAGCAGTACTTC

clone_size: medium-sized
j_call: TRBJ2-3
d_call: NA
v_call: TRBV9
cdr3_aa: CASSVTGLTDTQYF
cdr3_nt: TGTGCCAGCAGCGTAACGGGGCTTACAGATACGCAGTATTTT

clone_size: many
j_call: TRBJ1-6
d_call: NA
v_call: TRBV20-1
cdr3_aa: CSARRGDSNSPLHF
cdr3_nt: TGCAGTGCTAGACGCGGTGATAGTAATTCACCCCTCCACTTT

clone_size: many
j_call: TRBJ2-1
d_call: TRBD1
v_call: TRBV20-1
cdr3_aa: CSAKGGQGAHEQFF
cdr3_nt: TGCAGTGCTAAGGGGGGACAGGGGGCTCATGAGCAGTTCTTC

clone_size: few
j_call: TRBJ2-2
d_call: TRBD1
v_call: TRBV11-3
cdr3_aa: CASSLPGQGLTGELFF
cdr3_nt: TGTGCCAGCAGCCTCCCGGGACAGGGACTCACCGGGGAGCTGTTTTTT

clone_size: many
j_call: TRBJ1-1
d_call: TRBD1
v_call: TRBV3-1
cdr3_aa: CASSPPGTGYKAFF
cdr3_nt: TGTGCCAGCAGCCCGCCGGGGACAGGGTATAAAGCTTTCTTT

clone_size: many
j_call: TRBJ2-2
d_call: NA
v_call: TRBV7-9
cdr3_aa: CASSLAGASHRGELFF
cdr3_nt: TGTGCCAGCAGCTTGGCCGGGGCCTCCCATCGGGGGGAGCTGTTTTTT